This T cell receptor (beta chain) came from a study of control samples from healthy donors and cancer patients. The repertoire was sequenced with immunoSEQ multiplex PCR; TCRdb's copy has only in-frame clones and lacks some. The repertoire has about 110,000 clones, around 87% of them found once; the top ten carry about 3.7%. Germline lookup yields CDR1 LNHDA and CDR2 SQIVND (reference sequence). V lost 3 bases, J lost 6 bases, and 14 bases lay in between. The CDR3 spans 14 residues. The sequence was obtained from a woman aged 55-70 years with lung cancer. The specimen was PBMCs. V and J are TRBV19 and TRBJ1-2; unclear D gene. CDR3 nucleotides: TGTGCCAGTAGTATTTTTGCAGAGAGGAATGGCTACACCTTC. This encodes CASSIFAERNGYTF.